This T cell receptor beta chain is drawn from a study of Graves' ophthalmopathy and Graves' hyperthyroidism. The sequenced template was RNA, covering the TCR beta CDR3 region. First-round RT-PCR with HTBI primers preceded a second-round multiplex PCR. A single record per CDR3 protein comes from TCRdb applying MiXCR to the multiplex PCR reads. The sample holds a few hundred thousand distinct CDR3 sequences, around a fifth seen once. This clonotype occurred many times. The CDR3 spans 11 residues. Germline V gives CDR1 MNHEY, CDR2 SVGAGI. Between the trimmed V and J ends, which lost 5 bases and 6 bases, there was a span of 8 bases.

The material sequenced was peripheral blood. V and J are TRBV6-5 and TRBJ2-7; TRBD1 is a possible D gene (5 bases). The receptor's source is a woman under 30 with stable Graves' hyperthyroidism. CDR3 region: CASSHRLEQYF. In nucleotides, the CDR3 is TGTGCCAGCAGTCACAGGCTCGAGCAGTACTTC.